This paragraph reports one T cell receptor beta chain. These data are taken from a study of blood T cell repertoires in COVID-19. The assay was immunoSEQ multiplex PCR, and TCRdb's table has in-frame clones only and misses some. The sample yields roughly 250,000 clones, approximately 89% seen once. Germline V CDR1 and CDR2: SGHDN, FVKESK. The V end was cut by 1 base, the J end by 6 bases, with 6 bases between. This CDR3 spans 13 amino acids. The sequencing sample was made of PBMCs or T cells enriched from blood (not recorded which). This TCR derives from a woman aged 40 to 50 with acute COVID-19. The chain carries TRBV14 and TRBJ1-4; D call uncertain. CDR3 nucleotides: TGTGCCAGCAGCCAAGTCGTCTATGAAAAACTGTTTTTT. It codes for CASSQVVYEKLFF.